Listed below are T cell receptor beta chains from one sample, sequenced in a study of OX40 agonist ivuxolimab in advanced cancers. TCRdb keeps only in-frame clones here, not all; method: immunoSEQ multiplex PCR. In the table there are 50,000 to 70,000 clones, approximately 90% of which are singletons. This sample comprised CD4+ or CD8+ T cells sorted from blood, obtained in a trial of the OX40 agonist ivuxolimab. All receptors derive from an adult with an advanced solid tumor such as melanoma, head and neck, liver or kidney cancer. CDR3s include the opening cysteine and the closing phenylalanine or tryptophan. A D gene is named only where the DNA matches it firmly. Size tells how often a clone was seen (once, few, many) or the class of an expanded clone, and some rows leave it out.

>TRBV7-2|TRBJ2-1|-|-
TGTGCCAGCAGCCCCGTTATCGATGAGCAGTTCTTC
CASSPVIDEQFF
>TRBV4-1|TRBJ2-7|TRBD1|-
TGCGCCAGCAGCCAAGGGGACAGGACCTACGAGCAGTACTTC
CASSQGDRTYEQYF
>TRBV30|TRBJ2-7|-|-
TGTGCCTCCTCCCGGGGCGTCTTCTCCTACGAGCAGTACTTC
CASSRGVFSYEQYF
>TRBV6-1|TRBJ2-7|TRBD2|-
TGTGCCAGCAAAGTGACTAGCGGATACGAGCAGTACTTC
CASKVTSGYEQYF
>TRBV5-8|TRBJ2-1|TRBD2|-
TGTGCCAGCAGCCAGCCGGGGACTAGCGGGAGGAAAGGGCAGTTCTTC
CASSQPGTSGRKGQFF
>TRBV7-3|TRBJ2-3|TRBD2|-
TGTGCCAGCAGCCCGCGACTAGCGGGCACAGATACGCAGTATTTT
CASSPRLAGTDTQYF
>TRBV10-1|TRBJ2-7|-|-
TGCGCCAGCAGTGAGGGCAGCCTCCCCTACGAGCAGTACTTC
CASSEGSLPYEQYF
>TRBV15|TRBJ1-5|-|-
TGTGCCACCAGCAGAGATTCAGGGAATCAGCCCCAGCATTTT
CATSRDSGNQPQHF
>TRBV6-5|TRBJ2-3|TRBD2|-
TGTGCCAGCAGCCGATCCGGACTAGCGACAGATACGCAGTATTTT
CASSRSGLATDTQYF
>TRBV5-1|TRBJ2-3|-|-
TGCGCCAGCAGCCCGGGGGAGCGCACAGATACGCAGTATTTT
CASSPGERTDTQYF
>TRBV28|TRBJ1-3|-|-
TGTGCCAGCAGTTCCATATCTGGAAACACCATATATTTT
CASSSISGNTIYF
>TRBV6-5|TRBJ1-4|TRBD1|-
TGTGCCAGCAGCCAGACCGGGACAGGGCTTGAAAAACTGTTTTTT
CASSQTGTGLEKLFF
>TRBV27|TRBJ2-5|-|-
TGTGCCAGCAGTTTCACCGGGATAAGAGAGACCCAGTACTTC
CASSFTGIRETQYF
>TRBV29-1|TRBJ2-5|-|-
TGCAGCTCCGGGACGGTTCAAGAGACCCAGTACTTC
CSSGTVQETQYF
>TRBV11-2|TRBJ1-1|-|-
TGTGCCAGCAACGGACAAGCGAACACTGAAGCTTTCTTT
CASNGQANTEAFF
>TRBV7-6|TRBJ2-7|TRBD1|-
TGTGCCAGCAGCCCGGGACAGGGCCACTACGAGCAGTACTTC
CASSPGQGHYEQYF
>TRBV5-1|TRBJ2-6|TRBD1|once
TGCGCCAGCAGCTTGGCCAGGGGGCGTGGGGCCAACGTCCTGACTTTC
CASSLARGRGANVLTF
>TRBV5-6|TRBJ1-1|-|few
TGTGCCAGCAGCTTGGAAGCGGGGGGGACTGAAGCTTTCTTT
CASSLEAGGTEAFF
>TRBV28|TRBJ2-7|TRBD1|-
TGTGCCAGCAGTTTCCGGGACAGGGTAGTATTGCAGCAGTACTTC
CASSFRDRVVLQQYF
>TRBV19|TRBJ2-2|-|-
TGTGCCGCAAGTGCAGAAACCGGGGAGCTGTTTTTT
CAASAETGELFF
>TRBV27|TRBJ2-5|-|-
TGTGCCAGTAAAGATCCCTCCAGGACCCAGTACTTC
CASKDPSRTQYF